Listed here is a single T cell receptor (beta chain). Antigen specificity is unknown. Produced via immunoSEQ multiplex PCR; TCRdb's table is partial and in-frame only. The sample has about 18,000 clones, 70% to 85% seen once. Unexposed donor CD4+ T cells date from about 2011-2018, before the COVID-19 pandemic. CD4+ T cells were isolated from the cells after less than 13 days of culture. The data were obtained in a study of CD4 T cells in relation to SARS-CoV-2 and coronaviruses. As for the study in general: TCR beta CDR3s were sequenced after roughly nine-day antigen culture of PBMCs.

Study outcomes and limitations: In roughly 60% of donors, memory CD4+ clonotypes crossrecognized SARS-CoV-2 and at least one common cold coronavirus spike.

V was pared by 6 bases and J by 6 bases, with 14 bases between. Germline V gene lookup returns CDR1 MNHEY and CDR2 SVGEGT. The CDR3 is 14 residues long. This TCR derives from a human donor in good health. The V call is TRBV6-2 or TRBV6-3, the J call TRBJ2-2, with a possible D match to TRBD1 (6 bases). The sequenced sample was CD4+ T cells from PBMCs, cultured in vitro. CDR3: CASSGTQGAGELFF. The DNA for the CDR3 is TGTGCCAGCAGCGGTACACAGGGTGCCGGGGAGCTGTTTTTT.